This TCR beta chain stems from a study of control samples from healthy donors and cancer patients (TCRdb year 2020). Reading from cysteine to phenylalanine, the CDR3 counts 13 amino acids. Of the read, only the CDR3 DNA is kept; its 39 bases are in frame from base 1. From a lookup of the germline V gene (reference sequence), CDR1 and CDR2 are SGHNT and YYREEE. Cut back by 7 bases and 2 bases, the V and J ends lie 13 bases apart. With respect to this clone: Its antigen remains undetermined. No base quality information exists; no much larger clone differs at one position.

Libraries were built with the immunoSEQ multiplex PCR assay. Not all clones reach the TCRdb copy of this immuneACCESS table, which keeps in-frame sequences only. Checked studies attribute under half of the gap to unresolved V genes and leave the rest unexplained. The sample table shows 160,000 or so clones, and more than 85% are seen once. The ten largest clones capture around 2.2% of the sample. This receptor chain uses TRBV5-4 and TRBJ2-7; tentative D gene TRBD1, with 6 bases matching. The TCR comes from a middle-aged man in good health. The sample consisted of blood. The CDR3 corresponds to CASYQQGTYEQYF. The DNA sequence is TGTGCCAGCTATCAACAGGGAACCTACGAGCAGTACTTC.